Presented here are 15 T cell receptor beta chains from one specimen sequenced in a study of T cell changes during pregnancy in multiple sclerosis. Libraries were prepared by immunoSEQ multiplex PCR; TCRdb keeps only in-frame clonotypes and omits some of them. The profile covers 34,000 or so clones, with 90% appearing a single time and about 12% taken by the ten largest. The starting material was CD8+ T cells from peripheral blood mononuclear cells, obtained in the first trimester of pregnancy. Every receptor here comes from a female donor with multiple sclerosis, enrolled in a pregnancy study.

A remark on this clone: At one boundary the junction diverges from the germline segment, which might be a read error. This chain connects TRBV5-4 to TRBJ2-2, with D perhaps TRBD2 (6 bases). CDR1 and CDR2 from the germline V gene are SGHNT and YYREEE (reference sequence). The CDR3 totals 16 residues. CDR3 loop: CASSRERGRTTGEPFF. CDR3 coding DNA: TGTGCCAGCAGCCGGGAGAGGGGCCGTACCACCGGGGAGCCGTTTTTT.

V usage is TRBV25-1 and J usage is TRBJ2-2; D not resolved. Germline CDR1 reads MGHDK; CDR2 reads SYGVNS. The CDR3 runs 15 residues. V dropped 4 bases and J dropped 1 base, with 10 bases sitting between them. For the CDR3, the DNA is TGTGCCAGCAGTGCGGCAGGCGAGAACACCGGGGAGCTGTTTTTT. Translating gives CASSAAGENTGELFF.

This clone showed up just a few times. The gene calls are TRBV21-1 and TRBJ2-7; the D call of TRBD2 is as the table states it, not checked on the DNA. TRBV21-1 is assigned pseudogene status. The CDR3 contains 15 residues. In DNA form, the CDR3 reads TGTGCCAGCAGCACCGGACGGGAATTTCGCTACGAGCAGTACTTC. It yields the protein CASSTGREFRYEQYF.

The V call is TRBV25-1, the J call TRBJ2-2; a weak D match, TRBD2 (5 bases). The CDR3 runs 18 residues. Trimming shortened V by 2 bases and J by 2 bases, and 18 bases separated the two germline ends. The germline gives CDR1 MGHDK, CDR2 SYGVNS. CDR3 in amino acids: CASSEEPGGIFNTGELFF. The CDR3 coding sequence is TGTGCCAGCAGTGAAGAGCCCGGAGGAATTTTTAACACCGGGGAGCTGTTTTTT. The whole variable domain, filled in from reference TRBV25-1 and TRBJ2-2, reads EADIYQTPRYLVIGTGKKITLECSQTMGHDKMYWYQQDPGMELHLIHYSYGVNSTEKGDLSSESTVSRIRTEHFPLTLESARPSHTSQYLCASSEEPGGIFNTGELFFGEGSRLTVL.

The genes are TRBV2 and TRBJ2-1; D gene unclear. V lost 7 bases to trimming and J lost 7 bases, with 11 bases between them. The CDR3 consists of 12 residues. Germline CDR1 reads SNHLY; CDR2 reads FYNNEI. Written as DNA, the CDR3 is TGTGCCAGCACCACCATCGGTAATGAGCAGTTCTTC. This encodes CASTTIGNEQFF.

This clone was picked up one time. The CDR3 DNA is TGTGCCAGCAGTCAGGGACTGGACAATGAGCAGTTCTTC. Protein sequence: CASSQGLDNEQFF. The rearrangement uses TRBV6-6 and TRBJ2-1; TRBD2 is a possible D gene (6 bases). Germline V gives CDR1 MNHNY, CDR2 SVGAGI (reference sequence). With 5 bases removed from V and 5 bases from J, the gap between germline ends came to 10 bases. The CDR3 has 13 residues.

The chain is built from TRBV5-5 and TRBJ2-2; D unresolved. Trimming took 0 bases from V and 2 from J, leaving 11 bases between them. Germline values: CDR1 SGHKS, CDR2 YYEKEE (reference sequence). The CDR3 contains 16 residues. The CDR3 reads CASSLGIAANTGELFF. CDR3 DNA sequence: TGTGCCAGCAGCTTGGGAATAGCTGCAAACACCGGGGAGCTGTTTTTT.

There are a few counts of this clone. Other DNA sequences from this sample encode an identical CDR3 as well. J is TRBJ2-3 and V is TRBV28; D unresolved. Per the germline V gene, CDR1 is MDHEN and CDR2 is SYDVKM. V shed 3 bases and J shed 0 bases, with 7 bases lying between them. This CDR3 spans 14 amino acids. CDR3 in DNA: TGTGCCAGCAGTTTCTTAGAAAGCACAGATACGCAGTATTTT. Its protein product is CASSFLESTDTQYF.

The V call is TRBV27, the J call TRBJ2-7; D is possibly TRBD2 (5 bases). Trimming took 6 bases from V and 9 from J, leaving 12 bases between them. This CDR3 has 11 residues. CDR1 and CDR2 (germline): MNHEY, SMNVEV (reference sequence). The chain's CDR3 is CASSSSIVQYF. CDR3 nucleotide sequence: TGTGCCAGCAGCTCTAGCATCGTGCAGTACTTC.

This chain connects TRBV7-6 to TRBJ2-7, with 9 bases identical to TRBD2. The CDR3 loop spans 15 amino acids. Germline V gene lookup returns CDR1 SGHVS and CDR2 FNYEAQ. The ends lost 4 bases at V and 6 bases at J; junction bases unmatched: 10. CDR3 sequence reads: CASSSGLAGTGEQYF. The CDR3, as DNA: TGTGCCAGCAGCTCGGGGCTAGCGGGAACTGGCGAGCAGTACTTC.

As regards this clone: Because the CDR3's place on the DNA is in doubt, the DNA is left out and the CDR3 is given as listed by TCRdb. The chain couples TRBV21-1 to TRBJ2-2; the DNA was not compared with TRBD2, the D call given in the table. TRBV21-1 constitutes a pseudogene. The CDR3 sequence runs 20 residues, both termini included. The CDR3 loop reads CASSKEGGVVAGGTAGELFF.

The chain joins TRBV5-1 to TRBJ2-7; a weak D match, TRBD2 (5 bases). Trimming took off 6 bases at V and 5 bases at J, with 12 bases between the two ends. Germline values: CDR1 SGHRS, CDR2 YFSETQ. The CDR3 consists of 12 residues. The CDR3 region is CASTLQRDEQYF. CDR3 nucleotides: TGCGCCAGCACCCTTCAGAGGGACGAGCAGTACTTC.

The J gene is TRBJ1-5, the V gene TRBV5-6, with 9 bases fitting TRBD1. CDR3 size: 17 residues. The J segment lost 5 bases and the V segment lost 2 bases, leaving 11 bases of the junction unmatched. Germline-derived CDR1 and CDR2 are SGHDT and YYEEEE. The CDR3 nucleotides are TGTGCCAGCAGCTTAAGTACAGGGGGCGAGTTGGATCAGCCCCAGCATTTT. This sequence encodes CASSLSTGGELDQPQHF.

This chain uses TRBV4-1 with TRBJ2-7; tentative D call: TRBD1 (6 bases). The CDR3 length is 15 residues. CDR1 MGHRA and CDR2 YSYEKL come from the germline V gene. V was shortened by 1 base and J by 4 bases, with 14 bases between the two germline ends. The CDR3 nucleotides are TGCGCCAGCAGCCAAGTAACGAGGGGACATTACGAGCAGTACTTC. It encodes CASSQVTRGHYEQYF.

This clone was counted once. The chain links TRBV19 to TRBJ1-1; TRBD1 might be the D (5 bases). The CDR3 loop spans 14 amino acids. Trimming left V 5 bases short and J 5 bases short, with 15 bases between. Germline assignment: CDR1 LNHDA and CDR2 SQIVND (reference sequence). The CDR3 coding sequence is TGTGCCAGTAGTCTGGCAGGGTTGCAGACTGAAGCTTTCTTT. Its protein is CASSLAGLQTEAFF.